This record concerns one T cell receptor beta chain sequence. Its antigen is currently unknown. At the DNA level, this CDR3 is encoded by other sequences in the same sample as well. This sample is drawn from a study of OX40 agonist ivuxolimab in advanced cancers. On the study more broadly: Prior checkpoint blockade (anti-PD-1, anti-PD-L1 or anti-CTLA-4) was permitted; approximately 44% had it. Study-wide results and limits: CD4+ and CD8+ T cells in blood underwent clonal expansion by week 6 at 0.1 to 3.0 mg/kg. The study found among the lowest clonal expansion in partial responders at 0.1-3.0 mg/kg.

Exclusion applied to patients with autoimmune disease history or systemic immunosuppression. Trimming at V came to 4 bases and at J to 7 bases, leaving 7 bases not matched to a gene. CDR1 is SGHTA and CDR2 is FQGNSA in the germline V gene. The CDR3 has 14 amino acids. TCRdb's table, derived via immunoSEQ multiplex PCR, lists solely in-frame clones and lacks some. The table lists tens of thousands of clones, over 70% of them singletons. This sample comprised CD4+ or CD8+ T cells sorted from blood, obtained in a trial of the OX40 agonist ivuxolimab. This chain connects TRBV7-2 to TRBJ2-7, with 10 nucleotides matching TRBD1. The clonotype was recovered from an adult with an advanced solid tumor such as melanoma, head and neck, liver or kidney cancer. The CDR3: CASSWRQGANEQYF. The CDR3 coding sequence is TGTGCCAGCAGCTGGAGACAGGGGGCGAATGAGCAGTACTTC.